This T cell receptor beta chain emerged from a study of blood T cell repertoires in COVID-19. CDR1 is MNHNS and CDR2 is SASEGT in the germline V gene. V was clipped by 2 bases and J by 1 base, with 8 bases between them. CDR3 size: 14 residues. Produced via immunoSEQ multiplex PCR; TCRdb's table is partial and in-frame only. The repertoire includes under 150,000 clones, about nine tenths of them detected once, and about 1.9% sits in the top ten. The table lists this clone with a few counts. Source material: peripheral blood. This sequence joins TRBV6-1 and TRBJ1-2; maybe TRBD1 (5 bases). The source of this sequence is a human donor with active COVID-19. The donor label of this sample is uncertain. The CDR3 is CASSETQGNYGYTF. CDR3 in DNA: TGTGCCAGCAGTGAAACCCAGGGTAACTATGGCTACACCTTC.